A selection of T cell receptor beta chains follows, all from one sample in a study of blood T cell repertoires in COVID-19. Only in-frame clones appear in the TCRdb table, and some are missing; sequencing was by immunoSEQ multiplex PCR. The table lists some 83,000 clones, around 80% of them singletons. The source material was peripheral blood. The receptor set was obtained from a human donor in a cohort sampled during active COVID-19. CDR3s include the opening cysteine and the closing phenylalanine or tryptophan. D genes are given only for firm matches. Size values are once, few and many counts, or a class for expanded clones, and some rows have none.

J: TRBJ2-6; V: TRBV5-1; size: .; D: TRBD1; DNA: TGCGCCAGCAGCTCACAGGGGGCTGGGGCCAACGTCCTGACTTTC; CDR3: CASSSQGAGANVLTF
J: TRBJ1-2; V: TRBV6-1; size: .; D: TRBD1; DNA: TGTGCCAGCAGTGAGTATGAAGGACAGGGCCGCTACACCTTC; CDR3: CASSEYEGQGRYTF
J: TRBJ2-7; V: TRBV6-5; size: .; D: .; DNA: TGTGCCAGCAGTTACCGGCGGCGCAACACCTACGAGCAGTACTTC; CDR3: CASSYRRRNTYEQYF
J: TRBJ2-3; V: TRBV7-9; size: .; D: TRBD2; DNA: TGTGCCAGCAGCTTGGCGGGACTAGCGGGGGGGCCATGGGATACGCAGTATTTT; CDR3: CASSLAGLAGGPWDTQYF
J: TRBJ1-1; V: TRBV12-5; size: .; D: TRBD1; DNA: TGTGCTAGTGGTACCTCCGACAGGGCAGCTTTCTTT; CDR3: CASGTSDRAAFF
J: TRBJ1-1; V: TRBV4-2; size: .; D: .; DNA: TGTGCCAGCAGCCACGTAAGTCTACCTGAAGCTTTCTTT; CDR3: CASSHVSLPEAFF
J: TRBJ2-4; V: TRBV4-2; size: .; D: TRBD2; DNA: TGTGCCAGCAGCCAAGATAGCGGGGGCAAAGCCAAAAACATTCAGTACTTC; CDR3: CASSQDSGGKAKNIQYF
J: TRBJ2-7; V: TRBV7-9; size: .; D: .; DNA: TGTGCCATCCTAACGGGGAATTACGAGCAGTACTTC; CDR3: CAILTGNYEQYF
J: TRBJ1-3; V: TRBV11-2; size: .; D: .; DNA: TGTGCCAGCAGCTTAGATCCCACAGGGCGTCGAAACACCATATATTTT; CDR3: CASSLDPTGRRNTIYF
J: TRBJ1-5; V: TRBV6-6; size: few; D: .; DNA: TGTGCCAGCAGTTACTACGGGGGTCAGCCCCAGCATTTT; CDR3: CASSYYGGQPQHF
J: TRBJ2-3; V: TRBV4-2; size: .; D: TRBD2; DNA: TGTGCCAGCAGCCAATGGACTAGCGGGGGGGCATATACGCAGTATTTT; CDR3: CASSQWTSGGAYTQYF
J: TRBJ1-1; V: TRBV29-1; size: .; D: .; DNA: TGCAGCGTTGAAAAACAGGGTAACACTGAAGCTTTCTTT; CDR3: CSVEKQGNTEAFF
J: TRBJ2-3; V: TRBV5-5; size: .; D: TRBD2; DNA: TGTGCCAGCAGCTTCAGACTAGCGGGGGGCTCAACAGATACGCAGTATTTT; CDR3: CASSFRLAGGSTDTQYF
J: TRBJ2-3; V: TRBV27; size: .; D: .; DNA: TGTGCCAGCAGTTTGGTAAGTGGGGACTCCACGCAGTATTTT; CDR3: CASSLVSGDSTQYF
J: TRBJ1-2; V: TRBV7-2; size: .; D: .; DNA: TGTGCCAGCAGCTTAGGGCTTAACTATGGCTACACCTTC; CDR3: CASSLGLNYGYTF
J: TRBJ2-7; V: TRBV15; size: .; D: TRBD1; DNA: TGTGCCACCAGCAGAGCTGGAGGACAGGGGGCTCGGGAGCAGTACTTC; CDR3: CATSRAGGQGAREQYF
J: TRBJ1-5; V: TRBV4-1; size: few; D: TRBD1; DNA: TGCGCCAGCAGCCTAACCGGGACAGGGGACAATCAGCCCCAGCATTTT; CDR3: CASSLTGTGDNQPQHF
J: TRBJ2-1; V: TRBV3-1/TRBV3-2; size: .; D: .; DNA: TGTGCCAGCAGCCCCCGGCAGCGCCTGTCCAATGAGCAGTTCTTC; CDR3: CASSPRQRLSNEQFF
J: TRBJ1-5; V: TRBV28; size: .; D: .; DNA: TGTGCCAGCAGCCTTGGGGGGGGAACTCAGCCCCAGCATTTT; CDR3: CASSLGGGTQPQHF
J: TRBJ1-5; V: TRBV28; size: .; D: .; DNA: TGTGCCAGCAGTTTCAACAGGGTCAATCAGCCCCAGCATTTT; CDR3: CASSFNRVNQPQHF
J: TRBJ2-7; V: TRBV5-1; size: once; D: TRBD2; DNA: TGCGCCAGCAGCCCGGGACTAGCGGGTATCGAGCAGTACTTC; CDR3: CASSPGLAGIEQYF
J: TRBJ1-1; V: TRBV5-8; size: .; D: TRBD1; DNA: TGTGCCAGCAGCCCCCGGGACAGTTCATTCACTGAAGCTTTCTTT; CDR3: CASSPRDSSFTEAFF
J: TRBJ1-6; V: TRBV28; size: .; D: .; DNA: TGTGCCAGCGGACAGTCGGATAATTCACCCCTCCACTTT; CDR3: CASGQSDNSPLHF
J: TRBJ2-7; V: TRBV19; size: .; D: TRBD1; DNA: TGTGCCAGTAGTATAGGACAGGGAGCGTACGAGCAGTACTTC; CDR3: CASSIGQGAYEQYF
J: TRBJ2-7; V: TRBV28; size: once; D: TRBD1; DNA: TGTGCCAGCGTGCCCCCAATTGGACAGGGGATAAACGAGCAGTACTTC; CDR3: CASVPPIGQGINEQYF
J: TRBJ2-5; V: TRBV28; size: .; D: .; DNA: TGTGCCAGCAGTTTACCGACACCTTACCAAGAGACCCAGTACTTC; CDR3: CASSLPTPYQETQYF
J: TRBJ1-2; V: TRBV4-2; size: .; D: TRBD1; DNA: TGTGCCAGCAGCCAAACCGTGAGTGGACAGGGTGAAGGTGGCTACACCTTC; CDR3: CASSQTVSGQGEGGYTF
J: TRBJ2-1; V: TRBV7-2; size: .; D: .; DNA: TGTGCCAGCAGCCCGGTTCGAGAGCAGTTCTTC; CDR3: CASSPVREQFF
J: TRBJ2-5; V: TRBV13; size: .; D: TRBD2; DNA: TGTGCCAGCAGCACGGGGGGGTTCCAAGAGACCCAGTACTTC; CDR3: CASSTGGFQETQYF
J: TRBJ1-3; V: TRBV3-1/TRBV3-2; size: .; D: .; DNA: TGTGCCAGCAGCCTCCGAGTTGGAAACACCATATATTTT; CDR3: CASSLRVGNTIYF
J: TRBJ1-4; V: TRBV9; size: .; D: .; DNA: TGTGCCAGCAGCCCTCGGGAGGGGGTTAAAGAAAAACTGTTTTTT; CDR3: CASSPREGVKEKLFF
J: TRBJ1-1; V: TRBV10-2; size: .; D: .; DNA: TGCGCCAGCAGTGTAGTACAGGGGAACACTGAAGCTTTCTTT; CDR3: CASSVVQGNTEAFF
J: TRBJ1-2; V: TRBV7-6; size: .; D: .; DNA: TGTGCCAGCAGCGCCCAGACAGGTTTAGAGGGCTACACCTTC; CDR3: CASSAQTGLEGYTF
J: TRBJ2-6; V: TRBV5-5; size: .; D: TRBD1; DNA: TGTGCCAGCCCTATGAAAGGACAGGGCGGATCTGGGGCCAACGTCCTGACTTTC; CDR3: CASPMKGQGGSGANVLTF
J: TRBJ2-6; V: TRBV9; size: .; D: .; DNA: TGTGCCAGCAGCCCTCCCTGGGTGGCAGGCTGGGGGGCCAACGTCCTGACTTTC; CDR3: CASSPPWVAGWGANVLTF
J: TRBJ2-1; V: TRBV3-1/TRBV3-2; size: .; D: .; DNA: TGTGCCAGTAGGGGGGGTCACTACAATGAGCAGTTCTTC; CDR3: CASRGGHYNEQFF
J: TRBJ2-3; V: TRBV5-6; size: .; D: TRBD1; DNA: TGTGCCAGCAGCTATAGGGGGCCAGTAGATACGCAGTATTTT; CDR3: CASSYRGPVDTQYF
J: TRBJ1-1; V: TRBV5-1; size: .; D: TRBD1; DNA: TGCGCCAGCAGCCCAGACGGACAGGGGAACACTGAAGCTTTCTTT; CDR3: CASSPDGQGNTEAFF
J: TRBJ1-4; V: TRBV9; size: many; D: TRBD1; DNA: TGTGCCAGCAGCCACGACAGGGGAGGGGAAAAACTGTTTTTT; CDR3: CASSHDRGGEKLFF
J: TRBJ2-5; V: TRBV5-6; size: .; D: TRBD1; DNA: TGTGCCAGCAGCCCACAGACACAGGGGCAAGAGACCCAGTACTTC; CDR3: CASSPQTQGQETQYF
J: TRBJ2-7; V: TRBV19; size: .; D: .; DNA: TGTGCCAGTAGTATCTCGGGGGGCCGTGAGCAGTACTTC; CDR3: CASSISGGREQYF
J: TRBJ2-3; V: TRBV27; size: .; D: TRBD2; DNA: TGTGCCAGCAGTTTAGGACTCGCGGGGGGCTCAGATACGCAGTATTTT; CDR3: CASSLGLAGGSDTQYF
J: TRBJ1-5; V: TRBV28; size: .; D: TRBD1; DNA: TGTGCCAGCGGGGGACAGCTCAATCAGCCCCAGCATTTT; CDR3: CASGGQLNQPQHF
J: TRBJ2-1; V: TRBV5-6; size: .; D: .; DNA: TGTGCCAGCAGCCCCCGACAGGAGGTAACACGCGATGAGCAGTTCTTC; CDR3: CASSPRQEVTRDEQFF
J: TRBJ1-1; V: TRBV6-5; size: .; D: .; DNA: TGTGCCAGCACCCCAGGGCCGGGGGCTGAAGCTTTCTTT; CDR3: CASTPGPGAEAFF
J: TRBJ1-1; V: TRBV28; size: .; D: .; DNA: TGTGCCAGCATCAGGACAGCAGAAGCTTTCTTT; CDR3: CASIRTAEAFF
J: TRBJ1-1; V: TRBV28; size: .; D: .; DNA: TGTGCCAGCAGTTTGCCAGTGAACACTGAAGCTTTCTTT; CDR3: CASSLPVNTEAFF
J: TRBJ1-6; V: TRBV6-5; size: few; D: TRBD1; DNA: TGTGCCAGCAGACCTGGACAGGGTTTTAATTCACCCCTCCACTTT; CDR3: CASRPGQGFNSPLHF
J: TRBJ1-2; V: TRBV7-9; size: once; D: .; DNA: TGTGCCAGCAGCCCCCAAACGGAGGGGTATGGCTACACCTTC; CDR3: CASSPQTEGYGYTF
J: TRBJ2-1; V: TRBV12-3/TRBV12-4; size: .; D: TRBD1; DNA: TGTGCCAGCAGTTGGACAGGGGAAAATGAGCAGTTCTTC; CDR3: CASSWTGENEQFF
J: TRBJ2-1; V: TRBV18; size: .; D: .; DNA: TGTGCCAGCTCACCTTTGGCAGGGGATGGCGAGCAGTTCTTC; CDR3: CASSPLAGDGEQFF
J: TRBJ2-5; V: TRBV11-2; size: .; D: .; DNA: TGTGCCAGCAGCGACTTCGGCTTGGAGACCCAGTACTTC; CDR3: CASSDFGLETQYF
J: TRBJ2-3; V: TRBV10-1; size: .; D: .; DNA: TGCGCCAGCAGCCGGGACTGGAGACCTAGCACAGATACGCAGTATTTT; CDR3: CASSRDWRPSTDTQYF
J: TRBJ2-3; V: TRBV4-1; size: .; D: TRBD2; DNA: TGCGCCAGCAGCCAGGCGGGGGGGACAGATACGCAGTATTTT; CDR3: CASSQAGGTDTQYF
J: TRBJ2-1; V: TRBV3-1/TRBV3-2; size: .; D: TRBD2; DNA: TGTGCCAGCAGCCAAGGGACTAGCGGGGGGGGATATGAGCAGTTCTTC; CDR3: CASSQGTSGGGYEQFF
J: TRBJ1-5; V: TRBV6-5; size: .; D: .; DNA: TGTGCCAGCAGGCCCAGGGCCCAAAATCAGCCCCAGCATTTT; CDR3: CASRPRAQNQPQHF
J: TRBJ2-2; V: TRBV4-2; size: .; D: TRBD1; DNA: TGTGCCAGCAGCCACCTGACAGGGGTCACCGGGGAGCTGTTTTTT; CDR3: CASSHLTGVTGELFF
J: TRBJ2-5; V: TRBV15; size: .; D: .; DNA: TGTGCCACCAGCAGTAGGGGGCCGGGGGCAGAGACCCAGTACTTC; CDR3: CATSSRGPGAETQYF
J: TRBJ1-2; V: TRBV7-6; size: .; D: .; DNA: TGTGCCAGCATTAGTACGCCCGACTTTAACTATGGCTACACCTTC; CDR3: CASISTPDFNYGYTF
J: TRBJ2-3; V: TRBV7-6; size: once; D: TRBD2; DNA: TGTGCCAGCAGCTTGGCGGGGGGGGATAGCACAGATACGCAGTATTTT; CDR3: CASSLAGGDSTDTQYF